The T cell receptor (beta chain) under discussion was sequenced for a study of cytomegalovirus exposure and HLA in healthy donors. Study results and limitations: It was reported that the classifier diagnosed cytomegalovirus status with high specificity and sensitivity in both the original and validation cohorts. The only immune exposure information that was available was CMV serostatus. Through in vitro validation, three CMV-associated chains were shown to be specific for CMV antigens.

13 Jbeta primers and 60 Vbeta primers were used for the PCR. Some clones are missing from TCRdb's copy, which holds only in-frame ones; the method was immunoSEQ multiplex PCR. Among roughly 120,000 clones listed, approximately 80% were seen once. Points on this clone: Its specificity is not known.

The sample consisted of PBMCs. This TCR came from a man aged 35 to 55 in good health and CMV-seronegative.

As DNA, the CDR3 is TGTGCCAGCAGCGTTGACAGGGGACCCTACAATGAGCAGTTCTTC. It translates to CASSVDRGPYNEQFF. The chain links TRBV9 to TRBJ2-1; 8 nucleotides line up with TRBD1. V lost 2 bases to trimming and J lost 2 bases; unmatched junction nucleotides: 3. From germline, CDR1 is SGDLS and CDR2 YYNGEE. This CDR3 contains 15 residues.